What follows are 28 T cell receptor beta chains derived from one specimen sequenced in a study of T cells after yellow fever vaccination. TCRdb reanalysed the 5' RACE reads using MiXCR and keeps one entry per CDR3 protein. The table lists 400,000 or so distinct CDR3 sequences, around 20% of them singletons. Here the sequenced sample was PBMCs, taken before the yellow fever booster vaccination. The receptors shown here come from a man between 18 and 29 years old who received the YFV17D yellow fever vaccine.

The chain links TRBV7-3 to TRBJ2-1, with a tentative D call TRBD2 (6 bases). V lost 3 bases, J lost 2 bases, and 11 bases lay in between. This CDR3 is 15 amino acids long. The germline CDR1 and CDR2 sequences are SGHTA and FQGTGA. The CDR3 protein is CASSFVPGAYNEQFF. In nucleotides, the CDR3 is TGTGCCAGCAGCTTCGTACCGGGGGCCTACAATGAGCAGTTCTTC.

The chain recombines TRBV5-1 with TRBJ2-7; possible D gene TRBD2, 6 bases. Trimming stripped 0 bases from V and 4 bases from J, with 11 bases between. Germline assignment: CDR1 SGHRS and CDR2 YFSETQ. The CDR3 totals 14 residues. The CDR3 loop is CASSLDGGKYEQYF. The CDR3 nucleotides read TGCGCCAGCAGCTTGGATGGAGGGAAGTACGAGCAGTACTTC.

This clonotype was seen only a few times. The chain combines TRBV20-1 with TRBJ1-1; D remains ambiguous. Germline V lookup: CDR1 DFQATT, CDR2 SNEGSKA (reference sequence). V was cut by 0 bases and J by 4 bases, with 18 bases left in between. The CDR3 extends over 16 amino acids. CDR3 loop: CSARDLMSSRGTEAFF. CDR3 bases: TGCAGTGCTAGAGATCTGATGTCCAGTCGGGGCACTGAAGCTTTCTTT.

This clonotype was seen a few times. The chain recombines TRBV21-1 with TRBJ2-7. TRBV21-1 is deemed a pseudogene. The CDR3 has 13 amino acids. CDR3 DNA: TGTGCCAGCAGCAAAGGGAAGGGCTACGAGCAGTACGTC. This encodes CASSKGKGYEQYV.

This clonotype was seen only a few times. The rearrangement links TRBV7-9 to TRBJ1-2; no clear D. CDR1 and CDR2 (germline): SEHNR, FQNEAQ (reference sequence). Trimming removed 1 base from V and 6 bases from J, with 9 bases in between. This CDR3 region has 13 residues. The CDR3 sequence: CASSLGIPDGYTF. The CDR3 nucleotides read TGTGCCAGCAGCTTAGGGATTCCTGATGGCTACACCTTC.

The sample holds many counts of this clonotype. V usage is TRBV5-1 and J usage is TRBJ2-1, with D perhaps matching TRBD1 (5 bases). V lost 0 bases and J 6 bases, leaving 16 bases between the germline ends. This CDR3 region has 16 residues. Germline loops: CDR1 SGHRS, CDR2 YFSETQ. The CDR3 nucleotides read TGCGCCAGCAGCTTGGCCGAGCAGGGTCGAGCCAATGAGCAGTTCTTC. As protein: CASSLAEQGRANEQFF.

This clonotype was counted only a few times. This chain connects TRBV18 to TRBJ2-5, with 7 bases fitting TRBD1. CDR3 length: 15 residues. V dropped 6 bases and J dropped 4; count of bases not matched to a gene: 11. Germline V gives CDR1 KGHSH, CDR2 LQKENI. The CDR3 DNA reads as TGTGCCAGCTCCCAACAGGGGCTACCGACAGAGACCCAGTACTTC. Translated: CASSQQGLPTETQYF.

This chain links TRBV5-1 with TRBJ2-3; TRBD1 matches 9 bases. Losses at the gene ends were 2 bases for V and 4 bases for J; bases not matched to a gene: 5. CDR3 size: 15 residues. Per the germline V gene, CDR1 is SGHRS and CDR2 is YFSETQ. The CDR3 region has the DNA TGCGCCAGCAGCTTACAGGGGGCCGGCGCAGATACGCAGTATTTT. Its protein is CASSLQGAGADTQYF. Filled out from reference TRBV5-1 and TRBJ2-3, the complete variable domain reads KAGVTQTPRYLIKTRGQQVTLSCSPISGHRSVSWYQQTPGQGLQFLFEYFSETQRNKGNFPGRFSGRQFSNSRSEMNVSTLELGDSALYLCASSLQGAGADTQYFGPGTRLTVL.

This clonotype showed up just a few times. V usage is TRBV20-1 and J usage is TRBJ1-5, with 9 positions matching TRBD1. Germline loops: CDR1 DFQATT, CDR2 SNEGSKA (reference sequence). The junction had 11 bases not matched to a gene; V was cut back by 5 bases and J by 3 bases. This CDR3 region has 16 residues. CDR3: CSADVWGQGYNQPQHF. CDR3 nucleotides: TGCAGTGCTGACGTATGGGGACAGGGCTACAATCAGCCCCAGCATTTT.

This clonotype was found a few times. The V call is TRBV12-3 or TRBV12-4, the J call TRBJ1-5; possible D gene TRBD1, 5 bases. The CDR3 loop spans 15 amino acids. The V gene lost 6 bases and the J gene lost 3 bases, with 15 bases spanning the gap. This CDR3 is CASSLRQGPNQPQHF. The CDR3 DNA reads TGTGCCAGCAGCCTGCGCCAGGGCCCCAATCAGCCCCAGCATTTT.

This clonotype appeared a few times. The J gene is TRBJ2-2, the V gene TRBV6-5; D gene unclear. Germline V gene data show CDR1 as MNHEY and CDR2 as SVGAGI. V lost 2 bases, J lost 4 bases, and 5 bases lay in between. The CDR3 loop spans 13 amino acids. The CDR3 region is CASSYGPTGELFF. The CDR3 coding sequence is TGTGCCAGCAGTTACGGTCCCACCGGGGAGCTGTTTTTT.

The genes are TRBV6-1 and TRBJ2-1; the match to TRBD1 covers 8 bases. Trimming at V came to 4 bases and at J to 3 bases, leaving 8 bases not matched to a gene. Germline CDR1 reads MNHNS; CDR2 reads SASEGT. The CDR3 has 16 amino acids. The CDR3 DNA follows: TGTGCCAGCAGTGCCTGGGACAGGCTCTTCTACAATGAGCAGTTCTTC. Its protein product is CASSAWDRLFYNEQFF.

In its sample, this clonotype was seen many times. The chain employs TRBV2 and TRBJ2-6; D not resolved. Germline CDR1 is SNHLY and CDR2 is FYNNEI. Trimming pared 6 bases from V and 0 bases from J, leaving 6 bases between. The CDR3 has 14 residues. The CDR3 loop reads CASSSSSGANVLTF. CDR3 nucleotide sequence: TGTGCCAGCAGCAGCAGCTCTGGGGCCAACGTCCTGACTTTC.

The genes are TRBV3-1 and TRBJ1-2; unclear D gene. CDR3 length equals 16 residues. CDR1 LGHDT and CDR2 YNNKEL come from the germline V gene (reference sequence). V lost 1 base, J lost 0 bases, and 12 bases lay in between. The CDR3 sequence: CASSQGIFRANYGYTF. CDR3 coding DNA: TGTGCCAGCAGCCAAGGTATCTTTCGAGCTAACTATGGCTACACCTTC.

The CDR3 sequence: CASSAPGQGAYEQFF. CDR3 nucleotide sequence: TGTGCCAGTAGTGCCCCGGGACAGGGGGCGTATGAGCAGTTCTTC. The chain links TRBV19 to TRBJ2-1; TRBD1 agrees at 12 bases. The germline V gene encodes CDR1 LNHDA and CDR2 SQIVND (reference sequence). CDR3 length: 15 residues. After removal of 5 bases from V and 8 bases from J, the junction contained 7 bases not matched to a gene.

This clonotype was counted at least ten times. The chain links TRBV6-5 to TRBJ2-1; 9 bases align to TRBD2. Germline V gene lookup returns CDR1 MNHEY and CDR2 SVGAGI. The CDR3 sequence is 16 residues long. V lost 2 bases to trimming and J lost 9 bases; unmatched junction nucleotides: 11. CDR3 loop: CASSYAVAGGRREQFF. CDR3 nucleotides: TGTGCCAGCAGTTACGCCGTCGCGGGGGGGCGTCGTGAGCAGTTCTTC.

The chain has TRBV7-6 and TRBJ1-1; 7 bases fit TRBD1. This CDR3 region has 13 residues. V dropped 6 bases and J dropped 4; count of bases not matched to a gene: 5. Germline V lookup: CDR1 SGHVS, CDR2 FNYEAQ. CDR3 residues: CASSQQGTTEAFF. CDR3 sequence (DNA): TGTGCCAGCAGTCAACAGGGGACCACTGAAGCTTTCTTT. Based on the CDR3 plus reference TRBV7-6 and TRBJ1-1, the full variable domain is GAGVSQSPRYKVTKRGQDVALRCDPISGHVSLYWYRQALGQGPEFLTYFNYEAQQDKSGLPNDRFSAERPEGSISTLTIQRTEQRDSAMYRCASSQQGTTEAFFGQGTRLTVV.

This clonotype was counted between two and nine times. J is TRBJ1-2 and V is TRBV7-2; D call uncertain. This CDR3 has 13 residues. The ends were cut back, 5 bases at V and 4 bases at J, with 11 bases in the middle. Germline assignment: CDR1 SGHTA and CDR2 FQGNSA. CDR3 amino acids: CASSTERSYGYTF. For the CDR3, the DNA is TGTGCCAGCAGCACTGAACGTTCCTATGGCTACACCTTC.

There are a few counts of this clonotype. The CDR3 bases are TGTGCCAGCAGTTTAGGGGGTGGTCGCTATGGCTACACCTTC. This encodes CASSLGGGRYGYTF. The chain carries TRBV12-3 or TRBV12-4 and TRBJ1-2; D unresolved. The V and J ends lost 1 base and 4 bases respectively, with 10 bases between them. This CDR3 region has 14 residues.

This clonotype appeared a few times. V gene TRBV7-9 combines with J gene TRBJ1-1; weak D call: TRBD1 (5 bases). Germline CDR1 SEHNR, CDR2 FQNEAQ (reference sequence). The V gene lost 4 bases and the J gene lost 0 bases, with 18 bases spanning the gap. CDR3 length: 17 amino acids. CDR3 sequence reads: CASSSSRQRFLNTEAFF. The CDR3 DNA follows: TGTGCCAGCAGCTCTTCTAGACAGCGCTTTCTGAACACTGAAGCTTTCTTT.

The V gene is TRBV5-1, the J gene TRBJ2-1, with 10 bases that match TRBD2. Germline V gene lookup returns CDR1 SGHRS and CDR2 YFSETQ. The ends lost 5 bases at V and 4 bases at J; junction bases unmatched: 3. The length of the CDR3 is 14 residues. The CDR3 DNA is TGCGCCAGCAGGATTAGCGGGGGGTACAATGAGCAGTTCTTC. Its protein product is CASRISGGYNEQFF.

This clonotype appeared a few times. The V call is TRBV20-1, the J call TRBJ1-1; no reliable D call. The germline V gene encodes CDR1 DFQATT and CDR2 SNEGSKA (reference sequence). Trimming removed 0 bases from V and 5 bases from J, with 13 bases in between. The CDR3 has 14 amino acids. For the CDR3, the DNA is TGCAGTGCTAGAGATCAACGTGGCGCTACTGAAGCTTTCTTT. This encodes CSARDQRGATEAFF.

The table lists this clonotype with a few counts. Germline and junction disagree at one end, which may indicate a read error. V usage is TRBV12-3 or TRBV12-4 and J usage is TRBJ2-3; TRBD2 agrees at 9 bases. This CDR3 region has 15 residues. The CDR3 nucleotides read TGTGCCAGCAGTCTAGCGGGGTATAGCACAGATACGCAGTATTTT. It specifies CASSLAGYSTDTQYF.

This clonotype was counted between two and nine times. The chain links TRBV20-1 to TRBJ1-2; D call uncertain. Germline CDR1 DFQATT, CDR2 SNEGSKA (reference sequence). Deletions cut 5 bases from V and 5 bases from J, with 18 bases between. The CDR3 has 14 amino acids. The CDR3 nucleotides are TGCAGTGCTCTTGATAAGGGATGGAAGTATGGCTACACCTTC. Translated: CSALDKGWKYGYTF.

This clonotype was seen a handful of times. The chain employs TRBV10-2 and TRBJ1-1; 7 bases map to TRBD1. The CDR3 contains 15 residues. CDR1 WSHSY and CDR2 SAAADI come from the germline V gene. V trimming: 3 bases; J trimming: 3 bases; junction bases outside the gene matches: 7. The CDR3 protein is CASSEPDRVDTEAFF. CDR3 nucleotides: TGCGCCAGCAGTGAACCCGACAGGGTGGACACTGAAGCTTTCTTT.

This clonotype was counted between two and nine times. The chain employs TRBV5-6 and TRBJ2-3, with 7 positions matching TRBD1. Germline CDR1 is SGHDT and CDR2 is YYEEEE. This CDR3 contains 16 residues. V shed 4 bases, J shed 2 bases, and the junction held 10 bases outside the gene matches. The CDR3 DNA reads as TGTGCCAGCAGCGTAACAACAGGGGTATTCACAGATACGCAGTATTTT. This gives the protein CASSVTTGVFTDTQYF.

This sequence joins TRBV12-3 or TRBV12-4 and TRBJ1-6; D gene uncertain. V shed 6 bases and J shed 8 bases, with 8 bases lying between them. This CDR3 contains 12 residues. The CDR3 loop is CASSPRYSPLHF. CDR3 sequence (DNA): TGTGCCAGCAGCCCGAGGTATTCACCCCTCCACTTT.

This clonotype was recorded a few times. The CDR3 sequence: CASSEEGIGELFF. The DNA of the CDR3 is TGTGCCAGCAGTGAAGAAGGTATCGGGGAGCTGTTTTTT. J is TRBJ2-2 and V is TRBV2; the D is unclear. The CDR3 sequence is 13 residues long. V was cut by 1 base and J by 7 bases, with 7 bases left in between. Per the germline V gene, CDR1 is SNHLY and CDR2 is FYNNEI.